A selection of T cell receptor beta chains follows, all from one sample in a study of regulatory T cells in long-lasting Graves disease. TCRdb itself ran the multiplex PCR reads through MiXCR, one entry per CDR3 protein. The repertoire holds roughly 380,000 distinct CDR3 sequences, with around 16% as singletons. The sample consisted of peripheral blood mononuclear cells (PBMCs), taken at new diagnosis, from a patient treated with antithyroid drugs. All receptors come from a female donor with Graves disease. Each CDR3 is given with its conserved first and last residue. The order of the fields is clone size, D gene, J gene, V gene, CDR3 DNA, CDR3 protein. A D gene is named only where the DNA matches it firmly. Clone size is not always given. Where it is, it says once, few, many or a class for expanded clones.

abundance: many; d_gene: TRBD2; j_gene: TRBJ2-2; v_gene: TRBV5-1; CDR3nt: TGCGCCAGCAGCGCGAACCTCTCCCCCGGGACTAGCGGGGGCTTTAACACCGGGGAGCTGTTTTTT; CDR3aa: CASSANLSPGTSGGFNTGELFF
abundance: -; d_gene: TRBD2; j_gene: TRBJ2-5; v_gene: TRBV6-2/TRBV6-3; CDR3nt: TGTGCCAGCAGTGAAGATCCGGGAGGGGAGACCCAGTACTTC; CDR3aa: CASSEDPGGETQYF
abundance: -; d_gene: -; j_gene: TRBJ2-7; v_gene: TRBV11-2; CDR3nt: TGTGCCAGCAGTTTCTTTGAAGGCGGGCAGTACTTC; CDR3aa: CASSFFEGGQYF
abundance: -; d_gene: TRBD1; j_gene: TRBJ1-2; v_gene: TRBV20-1; CDR3nt: TGCAGTGCTAAGAGACAGGGGGCTGGTGGGAATGGCTACACCTTC; CDR3aa: CSAKRQGAGGNGYTF
abundance: many; d_gene: -; j_gene: TRBJ2-3; v_gene: TRBV7-2; CDR3nt: TGTGCCAGCAGCTTCGGCGGGTCAGAAACAGATACGCAGTATTTT; CDR3aa: CASSFGGSETDTQYF
abundance: many; d_gene: -; j_gene: TRBJ1-5; v_gene: TRBV7-2; CDR3nt: TGTGCCAGCAGTATTAGGGTGCCTCAGCCCCAGCATTTT; CDR3aa: CASSIRVPQPQHF
abundance: many; d_gene: -; j_gene: TRBJ1-1; v_gene: TRBV20-1; CDR3nt: TGCAGTGCTAGAGATTGGGGTAGAGCCACGAACACTGAAGCTTTCTTT; CDR3aa: CSARDWGRATNTEAFF
abundance: few; d_gene: -; j_gene: TRBJ2-2; v_gene: TRBV27; CDR3nt: TGTGCCAGCAGTTTGAATGGCGGGGAGCTGTTTTTT; CDR3aa: CASSLNGGELFF
abundance: many; d_gene: TRBD2; j_gene: TRBJ2-7; v_gene: TRBV7-8; CDR3nt: TGTGCCAGCAGCTTAGTGGCTAGCGGGACCTCCTACGAGCAGTACTTC; CDR3aa: CASSLVASGTSYEQYF
abundance: -; d_gene: TRBD2; j_gene: TRBJ2-5; v_gene: TRBV7-8; CDR3nt: TGTGCCAGCAGCTTACCATGGGGGAGGGCTAACCAGTACTTC; CDR3aa: CASSLPWGRANQYF
abundance: -; d_gene: TRBD1; j_gene: TRBJ2-1; v_gene: TRBV12-3/TRBV12-4; CDR3nt: TGTGCCAGCAGCGGTCGACAGGGGGCTTACAATGAGCAGTTCTTC; CDR3aa: CASSGRQGAYNEQFF
abundance: many; d_gene: TRBD2; j_gene: TRBJ2-1; v_gene: TRBV20-1; CDR3nt: TGCAGTGCTAGAGATCTAGTTACTAGCGGGAGGGGCAGGAATGAGCAGTTCTTC; CDR3aa: CSARDLVTSGRGRNEQFF
abundance: many; d_gene: -; j_gene: TRBJ1-5; v_gene: TRBV6-1; CDR3nt: TGTGCCAGCAGTGCGCTCAGGGTATCGCAGCCCCAGCATTTT; CDR3aa: CASSALRVSQPQHF
abundance: many; d_gene: -; j_gene: TRBJ1-2; v_gene: TRBV6-1; CDR3nt: TGTGCCAGCTACAACAGGATCCTTCCATATGGCTACACCTTC; CDR3aa: CASYNRILPYGYTF
abundance: many; d_gene: -; j_gene: TRBJ2-3; v_gene: TRBV11-3; CDR3nt: TGTGCCAGCAGCGGAATACCAGATACGCAGTATTTT; CDR3aa: CASSGIPDTQYF
abundance: many; d_gene: -; j_gene: TRBJ2-1; v_gene: TRBV7-9; CDR3nt: TGTGCCAGCAGCTTAGTTCCGGGTCTCGGCGATGAGCAGTTCTTC; CDR3aa: CASSLVPGLGDEQFF
abundance: many; d_gene: -; j_gene: TRBJ1-6; v_gene: TRBV12-3/TRBV12-4; CDR3nt: TGTGCCAGCAGTTTACCTGGGGGCCGCACCCTCCACTTT; CDR3aa: CASSLPGGRTLHF
abundance: many; d_gene: TRBD2; j_gene: TRBJ2-3; v_gene: TRBV20-1; CDR3nt: TGCAGTGCTAGGGGACTAGCGGGGGGGTCAAGCACAGATACGCAGTATTTT; CDR3aa: CSARGLAGGSSTDTQYF
abundance: -; d_gene: TRBD1; j_gene: TRBJ2-7; v_gene: TRBV27; CDR3nt: TGTGCCAGCAGTTTAAGGCAGGGGGTATCCTACGAGCAGTACTTC; CDR3aa: CASSLRQGVSYEQYF
abundance: many; d_gene: -; j_gene: TRBJ2-2; v_gene: TRBV30; CDR3nt: TGTGCCTGGAGTGTATCTTTCGGCGGGGAGCTGTTTTTT; CDR3aa: CAWSVSFGGELFF
abundance: -; d_gene: TRBD1; j_gene: TRBJ2-2; v_gene: TRBV20-1; CDR3nt: TGCAGTGCTAGAGGCCACAGGGGTCAGACCGGGGAGCTGTTTTTT; CDR3aa: CSARGHRGQTGELFF
abundance: few; d_gene: TRBD2; j_gene: TRBJ2-1; v_gene: TRBV10-3; CDR3nt: TGTGCCATCAGTGAAGAAGCGGGGGCCCCCTACAATGAGCAGTTCTTC; CDR3aa: CAISEEAGAPYNEQFF
abundance: -; d_gene: TRBD2; j_gene: TRBJ2-1; v_gene: TRBV7-8; CDR3nt: TGTGCCAGCAGCCCACAACCTCTAGCGGGAAACAATGAGCAGTTCTTC; CDR3aa: CASSPQPLAGNNEQFF
abundance: many; d_gene: -; j_gene: TRBJ2-6; v_gene: TRBV19; CDR3nt: TGTGCCAGTAGTATATCCCCCCTCAGCTCTGGGGCCAACGTCCTGACTTTC; CDR3aa: CASSISPLSSGANVLTF
abundance: many; d_gene: TRBD1; j_gene: TRBJ2-4; v_gene: TRBV4-3; CDR3nt: TGCGCCAGCAGCCAAGAGTCGGGACAGTTGGTAGGGGACATTCAGTACTTC; CDR3aa: CASSQESGQLVGDIQYF
abundance: many; d_gene: -; j_gene: TRBJ1-2; v_gene: TRBV9; CDR3nt: TGTGCCAGCAGCACAGACGTGGGCCATGGCTACACCTTC; CDR3aa: CASSTDVGHGYTF
abundance: many; d_gene: -; j_gene: TRBJ1-5; v_gene: TRBV7-6; CDR3nt: TGTGCCAGCAGCTCCCTGGGACGGGGCGAGCCCAATCAGCCCCAGCATTTT; CDR3aa: CASSSLGRGEPNQPQHF
abundance: -; d_gene: -; j_gene: TRBJ2-2; v_gene: TRBV20-1; CDR3nt: TGCAGTGCTAGCCCCGGAAAAACCGGGGAGCTGTTTTTT; CDR3aa: CSASPGKTGELFF
abundance: few; d_gene: TRBD1; j_gene: TRBJ1-1; v_gene: TRBV7-9; CDR3nt: TGTGCCAGCAGCACCACCGGGACAGGCACTGAAGCTTTCTTT; CDR3aa: CASSTTGTGTEAFF
abundance: few; d_gene: -; j_gene: TRBJ2-3; v_gene: TRBV7-9; CDR3nt: TGTGCCAGCAGCTCCCTGGCAGGCCAGGGGACAGATACGCAGTATTTT; CDR3aa: CASSSLAGQGTDTQYF
abundance: many; d_gene: -; j_gene: TRBJ2-3; v_gene: TRBV4-1; CDR3nt: TGCGCCAGCAGCCAACCCACCCGAGACACCACAGATACGCAGTATTTT; CDR3aa: CASSQPTRDTTDTQYF
abundance: many; d_gene: TRBD1; j_gene: TRBJ1-1; v_gene: TRBV12-3/TRBV12-4; CDR3nt: TGTGCCAGCTCCGTTCAGACAGGGGTAAACACTGAAGCTTTCTTT; CDR3aa: CASSVQTGVNTEAFF
abundance: many; d_gene: -; j_gene: TRBJ1-2; v_gene: TRBV12-3/TRBV12-4; CDR3nt: TGTGCCAGCAGTGCGACCCGGACAGTATATGGCTACACCTTC; CDR3aa: CASSATRTVYGYTF
abundance: many; d_gene: TRBD2; j_gene: TRBJ2-1; v_gene: TRBV28; CDR3nt: TGTGCCAGCAGTTTAGCGGGGGGACGCTACAATGAGCAGTTCTTC; CDR3aa: CASSLAGGRYNEQFF
abundance: -; d_gene: TRBD2; j_gene: TRBJ2-7; v_gene: TRBV6-1; CDR3nt: TGTGCCAGCAGTGGCTCGGGACTAGCGGGGGTGAACTACGAGCAGTACTTC; CDR3aa: CASSGSGLAGVNYEQYF
abundance: -; d_gene: TRBD2; j_gene: TRBJ2-1; v_gene: TRBV29-1; CDR3nt: TGCAGCGTTGAAGATCTGGGGCTAGCGGGAGGATGGGCCTACAATGAGCAGTTCTTC; CDR3aa: CSVEDLGLAGGWAYNEQFF
abundance: many; d_gene: -; j_gene: TRBJ1-1; v_gene: TRBV5-1; CDR3nt: TGCGCCAGCAGCTTGAGCCAGGACATGAACACTGAAGCTTTCTTT; CDR3aa: CASSLSQDMNTEAFF
abundance: many; d_gene: -; j_gene: TRBJ2-3; v_gene: TRBV2; CDR3nt: TGTGCCAGCAGTGAGGTCCCGACAGTCACAGATACGCAGTATTTT; CDR3aa: CASSEVPTVTDTQYF
abundance: many; d_gene: TRBD1; j_gene: TRBJ1-2; v_gene: TRBV5-4; CDR3nt: TGTGCCAGCAGCTCCGGGACAGAGCTTTATGGCTACACCTTC; CDR3aa: CASSSGTELYGYTF
abundance: -; d_gene: TRBD2; j_gene: TRBJ2-1; v_gene: TRBV7-9; CDR3nt: TGTGCCAGCAGCTTAAGGTCTAGCGGGCACAATGAGCAGTTCTTC; CDR3aa: CASSLRSSGHNEQFF
abundance: many; d_gene: TRBD1; j_gene: TRBJ1-2; v_gene: TRBV20-1; CDR3nt: TGCAGTGCTAGGTCACGAGGGACAGACTATGGCTACACCTTC; CDR3aa: CSARSRGTDYGYTF
abundance: -; d_gene: -; j_gene: TRBJ1-1; v_gene: TRBV20-1; CDR3nt: TGCAGTGCCCCACGGCCTGGTCGGGGAAGCACTGAAGCTTTCTTT; CDR3aa: CSAPRPGRGSTEAFF
abundance: many; d_gene: -; j_gene: TRBJ2-4; v_gene: TRBV11-2; CDR3nt: TGTGCCAGCAGTCATCTGCAGACCCTAGCCAAAAACATTCAGTACTTC; CDR3aa: CASSHLQTLAKNIQYF
abundance: -; d_gene: -; j_gene: TRBJ2-7; v_gene: TRBV13; CDR3nt: TGTGCCAGCAGCTACCTCGGGGCAGGCGAGCAGTACTTC; CDR3aa: CASSYLGAGEQYF
abundance: few; d_gene: -; j_gene: TRBJ2-5; v_gene: TRBV12-3/TRBV12-4; CDR3nt: TGTGCCAGCAGTTTTGATATGGGGACCCAGTACTTC; CDR3aa: CASSFDMGTQYF
abundance: many; d_gene: -; j_gene: TRBJ1-2; v_gene: TRBV20-1; CDR3nt: TGCAGTGTGCGGGAGGATGGCTACACCTTC; CDR3aa: CSVREDGYTF
abundance: many; d_gene: -; j_gene: TRBJ2-2; v_gene: TRBV6-1; CDR3nt: TGTGCCAGCGGTCGGCAGGCAACGAACGGGGAGCTGTTTTTT; CDR3aa: CASGRQATNGELFF
abundance: -; d_gene: TRBD1; j_gene: TRBJ1-4; v_gene: TRBV6-9; CDR3nt: TGTGCCAGCAGTTCCCAAGGACAGGGGGTTGCAACTAATGAAAAACTGTTTTTT; CDR3aa: CASSSQGQGVATNEKLFF
abundance: many; d_gene: -; j_gene: TRBJ2-1; v_gene: TRBV27; CDR3nt: TGTGCCAGCACCGGACAGAACAATGAGCAGTTCTTC; CDR3aa: CASTGQNNEQFF
abundance: many; d_gene: -; j_gene: TRBJ2-2; v_gene: TRBV7-3; CDR3nt: TGTGCCAGCAGCCTCCTTACGGCCGGGGAGCTGTTTTTT; CDR3aa: CASSLLTAGELFF
abundance: once; d_gene: -; j_gene: TRBJ1-1; v_gene: TRBV25-1; CDR3nt: TGTGCCAGCGCTGACGGTATCACTGAAGCTTTCTTT; CDR3aa: CASADGITEAFF
abundance: many; d_gene: -; j_gene: TRBJ1-4; v_gene: TRBV12-3/TRBV12-4; CDR3nt: TGTGCCAGCTCAGAGGGGGACCGGAAACTGTTTTTT; CDR3aa: CASSEGDRKLFF
abundance: many; d_gene: TRBD2; j_gene: TRBJ2-3; v_gene: TRBV6-2/TRBV6-3; CDR3nt: TGTGCCAGCAGTGACGGGACTAGCGGGGGACGACGCACAGATACGCAGTATTTT; CDR3aa: CASSDGTSGGRRTDTQYF
abundance: few; d_gene: -; j_gene: TRBJ2-3; v_gene: TRBV9; CDR3nt: TGTGCCAGCAGCGTAAGGGGGGGGGGCACAGATACGCAGTATTTT; CDR3aa: CASSVRGGGTDTQYF
abundance: -; d_gene: -; j_gene: TRBJ1-1; v_gene: TRBV11-2; CDR3nt: TGTGCCAGCAGCCGGATCCCGGGCACTGAAGCTTTCTTT; CDR3aa: CASSRIPGTEAFF
abundance: many; d_gene: -; j_gene: TRBJ2-7; v_gene: TRBV9; CDR3nt: TGTGCCAGCAGCGTAGGGAGTTCTACCTACGAGCAGTACTTC; CDR3aa: CASSVGSSTYEQYF
abundance: -; d_gene: -; j_gene: TRBJ2-3; v_gene: TRBV20-1; CDR3nt: TGCAGTGCTAGAGATCATGGCGGGATCACAGATACGCAGTATTTT; CDR3aa: CSARDHGGITDTQYF
abundance: many; d_gene: -; j_gene: TRBJ2-5; v_gene: TRBV6-1; CDR3nt: TGTGCCAGCAGGGAAGAGACCCAGTACTTC; CDR3aa: CASREETQYF